The 18 T cell receptor beta chains below all came from one sample that was sequenced in a study of blood T cell repertoires in COVID-19. Generated by immunoSEQ multiplex PCR, the TCRdb table keeps only in-frame clones and is missing some. The table includes around 300,000 clones, roughly 88% detected once. Sequences were obtained from peripheral blood. The origin of the receptors is a woman between 25 and 40 years old with COVID-19, enrolled during active disease.

The DNA for the CDR3 is TGCGCCAGCAGCCTAGACTTCAATTCAAATGAAAAACTGTTTTTT. It codes for CASSLDFNSNEKLFF. The V gene is TRBV5-1, the J gene TRBJ1-4; D is unresolved. From germline, CDR1 is SGHRS and CDR2 YFSETQ. This CDR3 contains 15 residues. The V end was cut by 4 bases, the J end by 5 bases, with 15 bases between.

This chain joins TRBV28 and TRBJ1-1, with 7 positions matching TRBD1. The CDR3 sequence is 15 residues long. Germline V CDR1 and CDR2: MDHEN, SYDVKM. The trim removed 5 bases at V and 8 bases at J, leaving 14 bases unmatched. CDR3 protein: CASSPAGQTIEEAFF. The DNA for the CDR3 is TGTGCCAGCAGTCCCGCGGGACAGACTATAGAAGAAGCTTTCTTT.

This chain connects TRBV19 to TRBJ2-7, with 7 nucleotides matching TRBD2. J lost 2 bases, V lost 4 bases, and 5 bases had no gene match. The CDR3 is 14 residues long. CDR1 LNHDA and CDR2 SQIVND come from the germline V gene (reference sequence). The DNA of the CDR3 is TGTGCCAGTAGTAGGGCGGGAGACCCCTACGAGCAGTACTTC. This encodes CASSRAGDPYEQYF. Complete variable domain (other parts from reference TRBV19 and TRBJ2-7): DGGITQSPKYLFRKEGQNVTLSCEQNLNHDAMYWYRQDPGQGLRLIYYSQIVNDFQKGDIAEGYSVSREKKESFPLTVTSAQKNPTAFYLCASSRAGDPYEQYFGPGTRLTVT.

This rearrangement joins TRBV2 to TRBJ2-1, with 8 bases aligning to TRBD2. V trimming: 6 bases; J trimming: 0 bases; junction bases outside the gene matches: 4. CDR3 length: 15 residues. Germline values: CDR1 SNHLY, CDR2 FYNNEI. Here the CDR3 reads CASSRSGGSYNEQFF. CDR3 DNA: TGTGCCAGCAGCCGAAGCGGGGGCTCCTACAATGAGCAGTTCTTC.

This chain connects TRBV5-1 to TRBJ1-6; possible D gene TRBD1, 6 bases. The CDR3 spans 14 residues. Trimming pared 2 bases from V and 7 bases from J, leaving 10 bases between. CDR1 SGHRS and CDR2 YFSETQ come from the germline V gene. In DNA form, the CDR3 reads TGCGCCAGCAGCTTTGAGACAGGAAATTCACCCCTCCACTTT. Protein product: CASSFETGNSPLHF.

This clone was recorded once. Other DNA variants within this sample encode the same CDR3. The chain is built from TRBV5-1 and TRBJ1-1; 8 bases map to TRBD1. Germline CDR1 reads SGHRS; CDR2 reads YFSETQ. The CDR3 consists of 15 residues. Germline trimming cut 1 base from V and 1 base from J; bases unmatched to any gene: 3. In DNA, the CDR3 is TGCGCCAGCAGCTTGTCCGGGACAGGGAACACTGAAGCTTTCTTT. It codes for CASSLSGTGNTEAFF.

This clone has only one observation. The chain uses TRBV2 and TRBJ1-1, with unresolved D. V dropped 7 bases and J dropped 3 bases, with 15 bases sitting between them. Germline V gene data show CDR1 as SNHLY and CDR2 as FYNNEI. This CDR3 region has 14 residues. The chain's CDR3 is CASMGLLFDTEAFF. The DNA of the CDR3 is TGTGCCAGCATGGGCCTACTTTTCGACACTGAAGCTTTCTTT.

This clone appeared a single time. This chain links TRBV5-5 with TRBJ2-3; tentative D call: TRBD2 (6 bases). The germline gives CDR1 SGHKS, CDR2 YYEKEE (reference sequence). This CDR3 comprises 15 residues. The ends were cut back, 3 bases at V and 1 base at J, with 12 bases in the middle. The DNA for the CDR3 is TGTGCCAGCAGCTCCGTTCGCGGGGGCACAGATACGCAGTATTTT. It encodes CASSSVRGGTDTQYF.

This clone was seen once. The J gene is TRBJ1-1, the V gene TRBV5-1; 11 bases are a match to TRBD1. After removal of 3 bases from V and 5 bases from J, the junction contained 6 bases not matched to a gene. Germline V CDR1 and CDR2: SGHRS, YFSETQ. The CDR3 is 15 residues long. The CDR3 DNA reads TGCGCCAGCAGCTCGACGGGACAGGGGGTGACTGAAGCTTTCTTT. Translating gives CASSSTGQGVTEAFF.

The rearrangement uses TRBV14 and TRBJ2-7; TRBD1 matches 8 bases. The CDR3 contains 14 residues. The junction had 6 bases not matched to a gene; V was cut back by 4 bases and J by 4 bases. Germline CDR1 and CDR2: SGHDN and FVKESK. The CDR3 sequence is CASSRTGFQYEQYF. CDR3 bases: TGTGCCAGCAGCCGGACAGGGTTTCAGTACGAGCAGTACTTC.

This chain uses TRBV12-3 or TRBV12-4 with TRBJ1-1, with 7 nucleotides matching TRBD1. The CDR3 contains 11 residues. V shed 5 bases, J shed 10 bases, and the junction held 4 bases outside the gene matches. The CDR3 bases are TGTGCCAGCAGTAACAGGGGTGGAGCTTTCTTT. This encodes CASSNRGGAFF.

The rearrangement links TRBV10-3 to TRBJ2-1; 11 nucleotides agree with TRBD2. The V segment lost 3 bases and the J segment 10 bases; nucleotides outside the gene matches: 5. Germline V gene lookup returns CDR1 ENHRY and CDR2 SYGVKD. The CDR3 length is 14 residues. CDR3 loop: CAISEWLAGGEQFF. CDR3 DNA: TGTGCCATCAGTGAATGGCTAGCGGGAGGAGAGCAGTTCTTC.

This clone was seen just once. The J gene is TRBJ1-1, the V gene TRBV5-1; TRBD1 is a possible D gene (6 bases). The CDR3 totals 14 residues. V was clipped by 4 bases and J by 4 bases, with 14 bases between them. Germline V gives CDR1 SGHRS, CDR2 YFSETQ. The CDR3 DNA reads TGCGCCAGCAGCGTACAGGGAAGGAGCACTGAAGCTTTCTTT. Protein product: CASSVQGRSTEAFF.

CDR3 sequence reads: CASSPRTGGYEQYF. The CDR3 DNA reads TGTGCCAGCAGTCCTCGGACAGGGGGCTACGAGCAGTACTTC. V usage is TRBV2 and J usage is TRBJ2-7; 10 nucleotides align to TRBD1. Losses at the gene ends were 5 bases for V and 3 bases for J; bases not matched to a gene: 4. Germline CDR1 reads SNHLY; CDR2 reads FYNNEI. There are 14 residues in the CDR3.

This sequence joins TRBV13 and TRBJ1-1; D gene ambiguous. The CDR3 consists of 13 residues. V lost 5 bases and J lost 4, with 11 bases in between. Germline-derived CDR1 and CDR2 are PRHDT and FYEKMQ (reference sequence). CDR3 region: CASSLGVGTEAFF. The CDR3, as DNA: TGTGCCAGCAGCCTCGGGGTGGGCACTGAAGCTTTCTTT.

The chain has TRBV19 and TRBJ2-3; 10 bases are shared with TRBD1. V trimming: 6 bases; J trimming: 3 bases; junction bases outside the gene matches: 9. Germline lookup yields CDR1 LNHDA and CDR2 SQIVND (reference sequence). CDR3 length: 16 amino acids. The CDR3 DNA follows: TGTGCCAGTAGACAACCGGGACAGGGGACGACAGATACGCAGTATTTT. Protein product: CASRQPGQGTTDTQYF.

In nucleotides, the CDR3 is TGTGCCAGCAGTTTTGAGCGACAGACTGAAGCTTTCTTT. It codes for CASSFERQTEAFF. V usage is TRBV12-3 or TRBV12-4 and J usage is TRBJ1-1; D possibly corresponds to TRBD1 (5 bases). The length of the CDR3 is 13 residues. Trimming shortened V by 3 bases and J by 5 bases, and 10 bases separated the two germline ends.

This clone was observed once. The genes are TRBV10-3 and TRBJ2-5, with 10 bases identical to TRBD2. With 4 bases clipped from V and 4 bases from J, the junction kept 0 bases outside the gene matches. This CDR3 has 13 amino acids. Per germline, CDR1 ENHRY and CDR2 SYGVKD. The CDR3 sequence: CAISGLAGETQYF. CDR3 sequence (DNA): TGTGCCATCAGTGGACTAGCGGGAGAGACCCAGTACTTC.